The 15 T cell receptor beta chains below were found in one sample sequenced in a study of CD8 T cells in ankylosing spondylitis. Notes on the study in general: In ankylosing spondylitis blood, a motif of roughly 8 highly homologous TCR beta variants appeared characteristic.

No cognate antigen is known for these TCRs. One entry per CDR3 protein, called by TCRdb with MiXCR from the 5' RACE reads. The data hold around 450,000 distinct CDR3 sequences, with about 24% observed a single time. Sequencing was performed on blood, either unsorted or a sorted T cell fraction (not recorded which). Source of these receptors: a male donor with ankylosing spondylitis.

The DNA for the CDR3 is TGTGCCAGCAGCACAAAACTAGCGGGAGGCGACGAGCAGTACTTC. Amino acid sequence: CASSTKLAGGDEQYF. The chain joins TRBV7-8 to TRBJ2-7; 12 nucleotides match TRBD2. Germline lookup yields CDR1 SGHVS and CDR2 FQNEAQ. The length of the CDR3 is 15 residues. With V trimmed by 5 bases and J by 5 bases, 7 bases remained unmatched. Filled out from reference TRBV7-8 and TRBJ2-7, the complete variable domain reads GAGVSQSPRYKVAKRGQDVALRCDPISGHVSLFWYQQALGQGPEFLTYFQNEAQLDKSGLPSDRFFAERPEGSVSTLKIQRTQQEDSAVYLCASSTKLAGGDEQYFGPGTRLTVT.

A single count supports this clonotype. The CDR3 loop reads CASSFGPLEDTEAFF. Here the CDR3 DNA reads TGTGCCAGCAGCTTCGGGCCCCTGGAGGACACTGAAGCTTTCTTT. The chain combines TRBV7-2 with TRBJ1-1; D is undetermined. With 3 bases removed from V and 3 bases from J, the gap between germline ends came to 14 bases. This CDR3 spans 15 amino acids. CDR1 SGHTA and CDR2 FQGNSA come from the germline V gene.

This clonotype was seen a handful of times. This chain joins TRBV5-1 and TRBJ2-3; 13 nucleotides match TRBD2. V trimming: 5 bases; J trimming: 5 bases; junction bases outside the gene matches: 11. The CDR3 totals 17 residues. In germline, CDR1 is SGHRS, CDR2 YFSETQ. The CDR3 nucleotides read TGCGCCAGCAGTTTACAAACTAGCGGGAGGGCAGGAGATACGCAGTATTTT. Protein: CASSLQTSGRAGDTQYF.

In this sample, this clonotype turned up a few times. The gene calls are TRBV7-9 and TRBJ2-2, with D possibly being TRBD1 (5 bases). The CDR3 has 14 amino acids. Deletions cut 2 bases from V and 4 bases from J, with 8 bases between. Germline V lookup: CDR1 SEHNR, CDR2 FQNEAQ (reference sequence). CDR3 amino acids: CASSLIRVTGELFF. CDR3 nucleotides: TGTGCCAGCAGCTTAATCAGGGTCACCGGGGAGCTGTTTTTT. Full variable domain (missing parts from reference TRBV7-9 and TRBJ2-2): DTGVSQNPRHKITKRGQNVTFRCDPISEHNRLYWYRQTLGQGPEFLTYFQNEAQLEKSRLLSDRFSAERPKGSFSTLEIQRTEQGDSAMYLCASSLIRVTGELFFGEGSRLTVL.

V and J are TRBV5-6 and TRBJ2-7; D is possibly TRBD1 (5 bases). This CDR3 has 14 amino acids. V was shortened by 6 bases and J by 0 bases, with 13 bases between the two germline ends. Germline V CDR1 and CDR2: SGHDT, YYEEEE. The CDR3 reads CASTFAGRSYEQYV. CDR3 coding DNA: TGTGCCAGCACCTTTGCAGGGCGCTCCTACGAGCAGTACGTC.

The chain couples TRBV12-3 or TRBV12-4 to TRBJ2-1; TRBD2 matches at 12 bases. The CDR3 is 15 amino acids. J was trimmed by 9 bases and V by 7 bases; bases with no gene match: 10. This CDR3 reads CASIALAGGPGEQFF. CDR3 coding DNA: TGTGCCAGCATCGCGCTAGCGGGAGGGCCTGGTGAGCAGTTCTTC.

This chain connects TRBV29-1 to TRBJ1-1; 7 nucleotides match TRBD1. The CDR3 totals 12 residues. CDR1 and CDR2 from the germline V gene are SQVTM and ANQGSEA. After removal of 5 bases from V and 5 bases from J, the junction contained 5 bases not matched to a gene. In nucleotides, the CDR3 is TGCAGCGTTTTCCCAGGGGGGACTGAAGCTTTCTTT. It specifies CSVFPGGTEAFF.

CDR3: CASTPTLGLGINEQFF. The CDR3 DNA sequence: TGCGCCAGCACCCCGACCCTAGGTCTCGGTATAAATGAGCAGTTCTTC. V is TRBV5-1 and J is TRBJ2-1; D is unresolved. Germline-derived CDR1 and CDR2 are SGHRS and YFSETQ. V was shortened by 6 bases and J by 7 bases, with 23 bases between the two germline ends. There are 16 residues in the CDR3.

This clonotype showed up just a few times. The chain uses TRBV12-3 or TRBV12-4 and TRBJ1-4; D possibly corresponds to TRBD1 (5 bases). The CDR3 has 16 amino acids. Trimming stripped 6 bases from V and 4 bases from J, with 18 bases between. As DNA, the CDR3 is TGTGCCAGCAGCTCCCGACGGACAAGAAGTAATGAAAAACTGTTTTTT. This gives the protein CASSSRRTRSNEKLFF.

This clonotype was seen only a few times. CDR3: CSVLDRAYEQYF. In nucleotides, the CDR3 is TGCAGCGTTTTGGACAGGGCCTACGAGCAGTACTTC. The chain combines TRBV29-1 with TRBJ2-7; 8 nucleotides agree with TRBD1. Germline CDR1 SQVTM, CDR2 ANQGSEA. V shed 5 bases and J 2 bases; nucleotides not matched to a gene: 2. This CDR3 has 12 residues.

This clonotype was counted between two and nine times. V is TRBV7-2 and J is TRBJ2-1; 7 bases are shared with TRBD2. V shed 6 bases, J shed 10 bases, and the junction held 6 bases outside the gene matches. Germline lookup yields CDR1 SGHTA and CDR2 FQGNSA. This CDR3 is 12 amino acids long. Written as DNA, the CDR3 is TGTGCCAGCAGTTTCCGGGGGGAAGAGCAGTTCTTC. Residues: CASSFRGEEQFF.

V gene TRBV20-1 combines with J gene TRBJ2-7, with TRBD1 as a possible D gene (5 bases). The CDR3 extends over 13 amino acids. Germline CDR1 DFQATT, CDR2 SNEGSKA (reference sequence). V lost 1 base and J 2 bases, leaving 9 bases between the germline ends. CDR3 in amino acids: CSARADSTYEQYF. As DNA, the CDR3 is TGCAGTGCTAGAGCCGACAGTACCTACGAGCAGTACTTC.

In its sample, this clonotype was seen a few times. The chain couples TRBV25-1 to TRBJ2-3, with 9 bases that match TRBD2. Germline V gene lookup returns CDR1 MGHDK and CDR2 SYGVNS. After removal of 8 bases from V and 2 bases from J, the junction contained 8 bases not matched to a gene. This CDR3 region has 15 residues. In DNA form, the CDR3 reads TGTGCCAGCGGCGTAGCGGGAGAGTACACAGATACGCAGTATTTT. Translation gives CASGVAGEYTDTQYF.

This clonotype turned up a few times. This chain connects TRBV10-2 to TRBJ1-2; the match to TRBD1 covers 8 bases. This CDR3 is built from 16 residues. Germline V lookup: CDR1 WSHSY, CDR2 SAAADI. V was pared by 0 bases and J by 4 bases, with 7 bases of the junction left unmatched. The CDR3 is CASSESGQGAGYGYTF. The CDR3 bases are TGCGCCAGCAGTGAGTCCGGACAGGGTGCGGGCTATGGCTACACCTTC.

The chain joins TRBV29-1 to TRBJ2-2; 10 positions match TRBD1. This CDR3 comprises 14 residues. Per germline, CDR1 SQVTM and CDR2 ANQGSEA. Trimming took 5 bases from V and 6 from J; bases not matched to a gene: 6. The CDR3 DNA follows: TGCAGCGTTTCCTCCGACAGGGGGCCCGGGGAGCTGTTTTTT. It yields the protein CSVSSDRGPGELFF.